These 14 T cell receptor beta chains were all obtained from the same sample, sequenced in a study of tumor-infiltrating lymphocytes in localized non-small cell lung cancer listed by TCRdb under 2021. Receptors were amplified or captured by the immunoSEQ multiplex PCR assay. TCRdb stores this immuneACCESS table with in-frame sequences only. Part of the clones is absent; in the studies checked, under half of the shortfall reflects unresolved V genes, and no reason is known for the rest. This sample is represented by approximately 15,000 clones; around 76% of them were singletons. Around 10% of the sample goes to the ten largest clones. Sample: lung tumor tissue. The origin of the receptors is a human donor with non-small cell lung cancer.

J is TRBJ2-3 and V is TRBV5-8; 11 bases are shared with TRBD1. CDR3 size: 16 residues. Germline CDR1 and CDR2: SGHTS and YDEGEE. The junction had 7 bases not matched to a gene; V was cut back by 4 bases and J by 3 bases. CDR3 protein: CASSTGQGAGTDTQYF. CDR3 nucleotides: TGTGCCAGCAGCACCGGACAGGGGGCAGGAACAGATACGCAGTATTTT. The whole variable domain, remainder taken from reference TRBV5-8 and TRBJ2-3, is EAGVTQSPTHLIKTRGQQATLRCSPISGHTSVYWYQQALGLGLQFLLWYDEGEERNRGNFPPRFSGRQFPNYSSELNVNALELEDSALYLCASSTGQGAGTDTQYFGPGTRLTVL.

V and J are TRBV6-1 and TRBJ1-3, with 10 bases identical to TRBD1. V was clipped by 4 bases and J by 4 bases; unmatched bases: 7. Germline lookup yields CDR1 MNHNS and CDR2 SASEGT. The CDR3 extends over 16 amino acids. The CDR3 protein is CASSGVGTGVGNTIYF. CDR3 in DNA: TGTGCCAGCAGTGGCGTCGGGACAGGGGTCGGAAACACCATATATTTT.

The rearrangement links TRBV5-6 to TRBJ2-7; 10 nucleotides align to TRBD2. The V gene end was trimmed by 4 bases and the J gene end by 4 bases; junction bases not matched to a gene: 8. Germline V CDR1 and CDR2: SGHDT, YYEEEE. CDR3 size: 15 residues. The CDR3 nucleotides are TGTGCCAGCAGCCCCGCCAGCGGGGGGGCGTACGAGCAGTACTTC. This sequence encodes CASSPASGGAYEQYF.

The chain combines TRBV13 with TRBJ1-2, with 10 bases aligning to TRBD1. V lost 4 bases, J lost 8 bases, and 7 bases stayed unmatched. This CDR3 comprises 14 residues. Looked up from germline, CDR1 is PRHDT and CDR2 is FYEKMQ (reference sequence). The CDR3 DNA sequence: TGTGCCAGCAGCTCCGGGACAGGGGACGACGGCTACACCTTC. Protein sequence: CASSSGTGDDGYTF.

This clone was detected only a few times. This rearrangement joins TRBV7-2 to TRBJ2-5, with 7 bases identical to TRBD1. The CDR3 has 16 amino acids. The V segment lost 5 bases and the J segment 5 bases; nucleotides outside the gene matches: 14. CDR1 and CDR2 (germline): SGHTA, FQGNSA. DNA of the CDR3: TGTGCCAGCAGCCCAAGGTCAGGGGGAAGTTCGGAGACCCAGTACTTC. It specifies CASSPRSGGSSETQYF.

This rearrangement joins TRBV6-5 to TRBJ2-7; D ambiguous. Germline CDR1 reads MNHEY; CDR2 reads SVGAGI. Trimming removed 2 bases from V and 2 bases from J, with 7 bases in between. There are 13 residues in the CDR3. The CDR3 DNA is TGTGCCAGCAGTTACGGGCAGCCCTACGAGCAGTACTTC. Translation gives CASSYGQPYEQYF.

This chain connects TRBV28 to TRBJ1-6, with TRBD1 matching 7 bases. V lost 8 bases, J lost 0 bases, and 7 bases stayed unmatched. The CDR3 spans 16 residues. Germline assignment: CDR1 MDHEN and CDR2 SYDVKM. The CDR3: CASSRGGSSYNSPLHF. CDR3 nucleotides: TGTGCCAGCTCCCGAGGGGGCAGCTCCTATAATTCACCCCTCCACTTT.

CDR3 in DNA: TGCGCCAGCAGCCTCTGGAAATCTAGCACAGATACGCAGTATTTT. Translating it yields CASSLWKSSTDTQYF. The gene calls are TRBV5-1 and TRBJ2-3; D ambiguous. The CDR3 totals 15 residues. V lost 4 bases and J 0 bases, leaving 12 bases between the germline ends. Germline CDR1 reads SGHRS; CDR2 reads YFSETQ.

V and J are TRBV27 and TRBJ2-1; TRBD2 agrees at 7 bases. The trim removed 4 bases at V and 0 bases at J, leaving 3 bases unmatched. From germline, CDR1 is MNHEY and CDR2 SMNVEV (reference sequence). The CDR3 sequence is 15 residues long. CDR3 bases: TGTGCCAGCAGTTGGCGGGAGCCCTCCTACAATGAGCAGTTCTTC. Residues: CASSWREPSYNEQFF.

The chain employs TRBV28 and TRBJ1-1, with D possibly matching TRBD1 (6 bases). V was cut by 7 bases and J by 6 bases, with 18 bases left in between. Germline V lookup: CDR1 MDHEN, CDR2 SYDVKM. The CDR3 loop spans 14 amino acids. The CDR3 DNA reads TGTGCCAGCACCTTAATAGGGGGTCAGGCTGAAGCTTTCTTT. This codes for CASTLIGGQAEAFF.

V is TRBV28 and J is TRBJ1-1, with a possible D match to TRBD1 (6 bases). The CDR3 is 14 residues long. The V end was cut by 3 bases, the J end by 7 bases, with 15 bases between. Looked up from germline, CDR1 is MDHEN and CDR2 is SYDVKM. In DNA, the CDR3 is TGTGCCAGCAGTTTGCCAGGCTCAGGGGTTGAAGCTTTCTTT. Amino acid sequence: CASSLPGSGVEAFF.

The chain couples TRBV6-4 to TRBJ2-2; 11 bases match TRBD2. CDR3 length: 15 amino acids. V shed 5 bases and J 7 bases; nucleotides not matched to a gene: 6. CDR1 and CDR2 (germline): MRHNA, SNTAGT. CDR3 protein: CASSRLAGPGGELFF. The CDR3, as DNA: TGTGCCAGCAGTCGACTAGCGGGACCCGGCGGGGAGCTGTTTTTT.

V is TRBV28 and J is TRBJ2-4; no firm D call. This CDR3 has 16 residues. Germline CDR1 MDHEN, CDR2 SYDVKM. Between the trimmed V and J ends, which lost 3 bases and 0 bases, there was a span of 12 bases. CDR3 in amino acids: CASSLGPSLAKNIQYF. For the CDR3, the DNA is TGTGCCAGCAGTTTGGGTCCTAGTCTAGCCAAAAACATTCAGTACTTC.

This chain connects TRBV29-1 to TRBJ1-5; no definite D call. The CDR3 length is 13 residues. Trimming shortened V by 3 bases and J by 5 bases, and 11 bases separated the two germline ends. CDR1 and CDR2 (germline): SQVTM, ANQGSEA. The CDR3 region is CSVEAGSDQPQHF. CDR3 nucleotide sequence: TGCAGCGTTGAGGCCGGGAGTGATCAGCCCCAGCATTTT.